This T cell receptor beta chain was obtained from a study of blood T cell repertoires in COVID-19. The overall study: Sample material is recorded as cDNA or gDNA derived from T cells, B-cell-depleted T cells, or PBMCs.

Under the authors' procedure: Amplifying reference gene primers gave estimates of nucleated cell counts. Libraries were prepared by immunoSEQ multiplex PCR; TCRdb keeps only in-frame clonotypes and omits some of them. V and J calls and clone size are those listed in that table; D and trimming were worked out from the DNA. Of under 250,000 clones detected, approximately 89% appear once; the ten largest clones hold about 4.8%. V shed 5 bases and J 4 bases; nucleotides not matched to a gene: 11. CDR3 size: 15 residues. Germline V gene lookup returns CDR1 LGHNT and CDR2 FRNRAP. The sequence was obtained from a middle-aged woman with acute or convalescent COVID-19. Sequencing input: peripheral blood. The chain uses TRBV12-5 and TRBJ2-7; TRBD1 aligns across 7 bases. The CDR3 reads CASGKPGTEIYEQYV. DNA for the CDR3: TGTGCTAGTGGTAAGCCCGGGACAGAAATATACGAGCAGTACGTC.